The sequence of this TCR beta chain was determined in a study of blood T cell repertoires in COVID-19. Study context: Whether acute or convalescent, the COVID-19 samples came from the United States, Italy and Spain. Sample material is recorded as cDNA or gDNA derived from T cells, B-cell-depleted T cells, or PBMCs.

Methods used by the authors: Reference gene primer amplification gave estimated nucleated cell counts. Sequenced by immunoSEQ multiplex PCR; TCRdb stores in-frame clones only, minus some. V, J and clone size are taken as reported in that table, and D and trimming were inferred from the DNA itself. This sample carries around 200,000 clones, under 85% of them seen once, and the ten largest clones take approximately 9.4%. Germline V gives CDR1 MNHEY, CDR2 SVGEGT. Trimming removed 2 bases from V and 0 bases from J; junction bases left unmatched: 10. The CDR3 contains 18 residues. This receptor was taken from a woman at least 80 years old with acute or convalescent COVID-19. Sequencing input: peripheral blood. The chain couples TRBV6-2 or TRBV6-3 to TRBJ1-5, with 7 bases matching TRBD1. The CDR3 reads CASSYDRAAGYSNQPQHF. The CDR3 bases are TGTGCCAGCAGTTACGACAGGGCAGCAGGTTATAGCAATCAGCCCCAGCATTTT.